This note documents a single T cell receptor (beta chain) sequence. Its matching antigen is unknown. The method was immunoSEQ multiplex PCR; TCRdb's version includes in-frame clones alone and lacks a portion of them. This table has about 98,000 clones, around 96% appearing once. V was trimmed by 2 bases and J by 4 bases, leaving 9 bases between them. Looked up from germline, CDR1 is SGHDN and CDR2 is FVKESK. CDR3 size: 13 residues. This sample stems from a study of T cells in pancreatic ductal adenocarcinoma. The selected patients with pancreatic ductal adenocarcinoma had surgery but no neoadjuvant therapy. Study outcomes and limitations: The resected cohort was biased toward the minority with early-stage disease. Unique clonotypes were approximately 8-fold more numerous in blood than in tumor. Enrichment of CD45RO+ effector over naive T cells in tumors may bias clonality. Tumor and blood clonality did not differ significantly, about 0.11 versus 0.072.

Sequencing was carried out using PBMCs. The chain joins TRBV14 to TRBJ2-7; no definite D call. The TCR comes from a human donor with pancreatic ductal adenocarcinoma. The CDR3 DNA follows: TGTGCCAGCAGCCAATGGATCGGGTACGAGCAGTACTTC. Protein product: CASSQWIGYEQYF. The full variable domain, rest sourced from reference TRBV14 and TRBJ2-7, is EAGVTQFPSHSVIEKGQTVTLRCDPISGHDNLYWYRRVMGKEIKFLLHFVKESKQDESGMPNNRFLAERTGGTYSTLKVQPAELEDSGVYFCASSQWIGYEQYFGPGTRLTVT.